This section outlines one TCR beta chain sequence together with its context. Its antigen is not known. Sequencing used immunoSEQ multiplex PCR; TCRdb keeps in-frame clones, though not all of them. The sample includes around 120,000 clones, 80% to 90% of them seen just once. These data originate in a study of cytomegalovirus exposure and HLA in healthy donors. In the study overall: A subsequent analysis reported that the 120 or so validation repertoires were produced on the same platform that had also been used for the roughly 710 first-cohort repertoires.

The J segment lost 0 bases and the V segment lost 4 bases, leaving 4 bases of the junction unmatched. The germline V gene encodes CDR1 SGHVS and CDR2 FQNEAQ. The CDR3 runs 17 residues. Findings and caveats of the study: The majority of TCR sequences were rare, yet some public TCRs appeared in many donors.

The donors were in the roughly 120-subject validation cohort; that cohort was separate from the approximately 700-subject first cohort. The rearrangement links TRBV7-8 to TRBJ2-1; 12 bases fit TRBD2. This receptor was taken from a man between 18 and 29 years old in good health and CMV-seropositive. The source material was PBMCs. CDR3 DNA: TGTGCCAGCAGCTCCGGACTAGCGGGGTCCTCCTACAATGAGCAGTTCTTC. Translated: CASSSGLAGSSYNEQFF.